This T cell receptor beta chain comes out of a study of blood T cell repertoires in COVID-19 (dated by TCRdb to between 2020 and 2021). A note on the overall study: Collaborator samples came from the United States, Italy and Spain and covered acute and convalescent phases of COVID-19. Subjects who had been exposed to COVID-19, were actively infected with it, or had recovered from it provided the deeply sampled blood TCRbeta repertoires that made up the dataset. Nearly every sample came with metadata listing a de-identified subject ID, COVID-19 status, age in years and sex. The prospective study material was composed of cDNA or gDNA derived from T cells, B-cell-depleted T cells, or PBMCs. A freely available public database, intended as a resource for researchers studying the immune response to SARS-CoV-2, is where the repertoires were released. Where available, HLA class I and class II types were taken from metadata supplied by the sample provider and were not determined by assay-based typing. Samples were obtained from the ongoing ImmuneRACE study (first 160 participants) and from 1,254 subjects provided by 6 global collaborators. Study-wide findings and limitations: How much clinical and demographic metadata was included differed by source and by participant, and the metadata was provided uncurated.

TCRbeta CDR3 regions were amplified from genomic DNA by means of the immunoSEQ Assay, a bias-controlled multiplex PCR. Per the source publication's procedure: Nucleated cell counts per sample were estimated from amplification of reference gene primers within the assay. To quantify the absolute abundance of each unique TCRbeta CDR3 rearrangement, sequence reads were collapsed and filtered. For each sample, productive Simpson clonality was calculated as the square root of Simpson's diversity index over productive rearrangements. TCRdb took this table from immuneACCESS and kept in-frame rearrangements with V and J called. Such tables lack part of the clones; where checked against another copy, unresolved V genes explain under half of the gap, and the rest is unexplained. V, J and clone size are those of that table, while D and trimming were read from the DNA. The sample yields approximately 220,000 clones; 85% to 90% were counted once. The ten largest clones capture around 4.2% of the sample.

For this chain, trimming is 7 bases at the V end and 2 bases at the J end, and the number of junction bases without a gene match is 2. CDR1 and CDR2, looked up from the germline V gene, are MNHEY and SVGAGI. Including cysteine and phenylalanine, the CDR3 has 14 amino acids. The only DNA kept is the CDR3, 42 bases in frame from the first base. A remark on this clone: Its antigen has not been determined. Base-call qualities are not available, and no considerably larger clone is one nucleotide away.

In the prospective study, participants were roughly 18 to 89 years old, resided in approximately 22 geographic areas of the United States, and were enrolled through a virtual design. To assign participants to cohorts, the prospective study relied on clinical history that participants themselves reported in a screening survey and a study questionnaire. In the prospective study, whole blood, serum and a nasopharyngeal or oropharyngeal swab were collected from each participant by mobile phlebotomists. Participants in the prospective study had the option to provide additional blood draws and questionnaires over an approximately 2-month period. Prospective study blood samples were shipped either frozen or at room temperature before DNA extraction.

Recombination joined TRBV6-5 with TRBJ2-6, with TRBD1 identical over 7 junction bases. This TCR came from a woman in her thirties with acute COVID-19. Specimen: PBMCs or T cells enriched from blood (not recorded which). The CDR3 sequence is CASIGTAGANVLTF. The bases are TGTGCCAGCATTGGGACAGCTGGGGCCAACGTCCTGACTTTC.